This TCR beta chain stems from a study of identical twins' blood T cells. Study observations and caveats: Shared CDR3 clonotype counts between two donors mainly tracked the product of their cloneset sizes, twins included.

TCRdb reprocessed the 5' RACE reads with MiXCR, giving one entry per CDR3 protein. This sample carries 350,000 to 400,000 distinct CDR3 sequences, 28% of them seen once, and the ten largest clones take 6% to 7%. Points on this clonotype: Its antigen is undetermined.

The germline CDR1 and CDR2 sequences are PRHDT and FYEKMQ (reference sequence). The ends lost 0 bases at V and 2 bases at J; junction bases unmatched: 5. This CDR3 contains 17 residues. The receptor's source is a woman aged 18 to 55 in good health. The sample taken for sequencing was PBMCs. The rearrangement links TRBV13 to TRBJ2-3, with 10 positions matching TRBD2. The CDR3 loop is CASSLGGLAAFTDTQYF. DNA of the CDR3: TGTGCCAGCAGCTTAGGTGGACTAGCGGCGTTCACAGATACGCAGTATTTT.